This T cell receptor (beta chain) was captured by sequencing in a study of chemoradiotherapy in HPV16-positive cancers. Across the study: Candidate HPV-specific T-cell clones and common TCR motifs came from functional assays in a couple of HPV16-positive patients.

Over chemoradiotherapy, repertoires were sampled more than once. This CDR3 spans 16 amino acids. Germline values: CDR1 MGHRA, CDR2 YSYEKL. V lost 3 bases and J 0 bases, leaving 14 bases between the germline ends. In its sample, this clone was seen a few times. As yet, its antigen is unknown. Sequencing used immunoSEQ multiplex PCR; TCRdb keeps in-frame clones, though not all of them. The sample yields approximately 29,000 clones, more than 80% seen once. Overall study findings and caveats: The functional HPV-specific definition rests on just a couple of HPV16-positive patients. Candidate HPV-specific clones and E7-related TCR motifs grew in tumor during treatment.

The chain carries TRBV4-1 and TRBJ1-2, with D tentatively TRBD1 (5 bases). The sequence was obtained from a human donor with HPV-associated anogenital cancer. This specimen consisted of blood, obtained from a patient who underwent chemoradiotherapy. CDR3: CASSHPGQISNYGYTF. The CDR3 coding sequence is TGCGCCAGCAGCCATCCCGGACAAATCTCTAACTATGGCTACACCTTC.